Shown below are 4 T cell receptor beta chains from a single sample sequenced in a study of blood T cell repertoires in COVID-19. Here immunoSEQ multiplex PCR was the method, and the copy in TCRdb shows in-frame clones only, minus some. The table lists about 83,000 clones, 70% to 90% of them singletons. The material sequenced was peripheral blood. All receptors come from a woman older than 75 with acute or convalescent COVID-19.

The rearrangement links TRBV27 to TRBJ1-6; D is unresolved. Per the germline V gene, CDR1 is MNHEY and CDR2 is SMNVEV (reference sequence). This CDR3 is 12 amino acids long. Trimming shortened V by 2 bases and J by 7 bases, and 3 bases separated the two germline ends. CDR3 region: CASSLTNSPLHF. Written as DNA, the CDR3 is TGTGCCAGCAGTTTAACAAATTCACCCCTCCACTTT.

This chain links TRBV6-5 with TRBJ2-3; the match to TRBD2 covers 10 bases. V lost 11 bases, J lost 11 bases, and 16 bases stayed unmatched. CDR1 and CDR2 (germline): MNHEY, SVGAGI. This CDR3 is built from 14 residues. The CDR3 region has the DNA TGTGCCGCCGCAGAAGCGGGGGGGATCCTCGTGCAGTATTTT. Encoded protein: CAAAEAGGILVQYF.

With regard to this clone: At one end the junction does not follow the germline gene, possibly because of a read error. The gene calls are TRBV28 and TRBJ2-7; 13 positions match TRBD2. CDR1 is MDHEN and CDR2 is SYDVKM in the germline V gene. This CDR3 is built from 16 residues. The CDR3: CASSERLAGGQGEQCF. CDR3 coding DNA: TGTGCCAGCAGCGAGCGACTAGCGGGGGGCCAGGGCGAGCAGTGCTTC.

The rearrangement joins TRBV6-5 to TRBJ1-1, with D possibly matching TRBD1 (6 bases). Germline assignment: CDR1 MNHEY and CDR2 SVGAGI. Trimming removed 6 bases at V and 0 bases at J, with 14 bases between. The CDR3 length is 15 residues. The CDR3 sequence: CASRPDRRMNTEAFF. CDR3 in DNA: TGTGCCAGCAGACCCGACAGGCGAATGAACACTGAAGCTTTCTTT.